This T cell receptor beta chain was retrieved from a study of response to subunit inactivated influenza vaccine. TCRdb independently ran MiXCR on the RT-PCR reads; one entry per CDR3 protein. The data hold more than 600,000 distinct CDR3 sequences, with about 18% observed a single time. The CDR3 contains 15 residues. Between the trimmed V and J ends, which lost 5 bases and 2 bases, there was a span of 16 bases. Germline loops: CDR1 SGHTA, CDR2 FQGNSA. The sample holds a few counts of this clonotype. This specimen was PBMCs from blood, taken roughly 5 days after vaccination. J is TRBJ2-7 and V is TRBV7-2; a possible D gene is TRBD1 (5 bases). The sequence was obtained from a man in his forties or fifties who received an inactivated influenza vaccine. CDR3 DNA: TGTGCCAGCAGCCCCGCCAGGGTTCTTCCCTACGAGCAGTACTTC. It yields the protein CASSPARVLPYEQYF.